This is a list of T cell receptor beta chains from one sample in a study of cytomegalovirus exposure and HLA in healthy donors. Repertoires were generated with immunoSEQ multiplex PCR, while TCRdb's copy carries only in-frame clones and drops some. The top ten hold 5.5% to 8% of the sample, which has about 130,000 clones, around 76% seen once. Sequenced: PBMCs. Every receptor here comes from a male donor in good health and CMV-seronegative. Each CDR3 is given with its conserved first and last residue. D genes are given only for firm matches. Clone size appears in some rows only: once, few, many, or a class for an expanded clone.

j_call d_call v_call clone_size cdr3_aa cdr3_nt
TRBJ2-7 - TRBV19 - CASSPTVGYEQYF TGTGCCAGTAGTCCGACAGTGGGCTACGAGCAGTACTTC
TRBJ1-6 - TRBV4-3 - CASSQSEGNYNSPLHF TGCGCCAGCAGCCAATCGGAGGGTAATTATAATTCACCCCTCCACTTT
TRBJ2-7 TRBD1 TRBV9 - CASSSRTGGYEQYF TGTGCCAGCAGCTCACGGACAGGGGGCTACGAGCAGTACTTC
TRBJ1-3 TRBD1 TRBV7-6 - CASSLGQGAGNTIYF TGTGCTAGCAGCTTAGGACAGGGGGCTGGAAACACCATATATTTT
TRBJ1-4 - TRBV6-1 few CASSVQHLPNEKLFF TGTGCCAGCAGTGTTCAACATCTCCCTAATGAAAAACTGTTTTTT
TRBJ2-7 - TRBV6-1 - CATVRGSSYEQYF TGTGCCACGGTCAGGGGAAGCTCCTACGAGCAGTACTTC
TRBJ2-7 TRBD2 TRBV27 - CASMSGTRVSYEQYF TGTGCCAGCATGTCCGGGACTAGAGTTTCCTACGAGCAGTACTTC
TRBJ2-7 TRBD1 TRBV15 - CATSQGTGNYEQYF TGTGCCACCTCACAGGGGACAGGGAACTACGAGCAGTACTTC
TRBJ2-1 TRBD2 TRBV13 - CASSLVASGNNEQFF TGTGCCAGCAGCTTAGTGGCTAGCGGGAATAATGAGCAGTTCTTC
TRBJ2-5 TRBD1 TRBV7-2 - CASSPSRTGAGETQYF TGTGCCAGCAGCCCTAGTCGGACAGGGGCAGGGGAGACCCAGTACTTC
TRBJ2-6 TRBD2 TRBV7-3 few CASSSSGGTGANVLTF TGTGCCAGCAGCTCATCGGGGGGAACTGGGGCCAACGTCCTGACTTTC
TRBJ2-1 TRBD1 TRBV7-2 - CASSLDNRGNEQFF TGTGCCAGCAGCTTAGATAACAGGGGCAATGAGCAGTTCTTC
TRBJ2-5 TRBD1 TRBV7-9 few CASRTTGTGEETQYF TGTGCCAGCAGAACTACAGGGACAGGGGAAGAGACCCAGTACTTC
TRBJ2-1 - TRBV4-3 - CASSQERGGNNEQFF TGCGCCAGCAGCCAAGAACGTGGCGGGAACAATGAGCAGTTCTTC
TRBJ2-7 TRBD1 TRBV5-6 - CASSPLGTGMYF TGTGCCAGCAGCCCGCTTGGGACAGGGATGTACTTC
TRBJ2-3 - TRBV29-1 - CSVGLGNTDTQYF TGCAGCGTTGGACTAGGGAACACAGATACGCAGTATTTT
TRBJ2-7 - TRBV7-8 - CASSLGRRGYEQYF TGTGCCAGCAGCTTAGGACGGAGGGGCTACGAGCAGTACTTC
TRBJ2-7 TRBD2 TRBV4-3 - CASSRERGGLDEQYF TGCGCCAGCAGCCGCGAGCGGGGGGGTCTCGACGAGCAGTACTTC
TRBJ2-1 - TRBV18 once CASSPGGTYNEQFF TGTGCCAGCTCACCAGGCGGAACCTACAATGAGCAGTTCTTC
TRBJ2-1 TRBD1 TRBV4-2 few CASSQGFETGTNEQFF TGTGCCAGCAGCCAAGGTTTCGAGACAGGGACCAATGAGCAGTTCTTC
TRBJ2-1 TRBD2 TRBV5-1 - CASSFNSGTYNEQFF TGCGCCAGCAGCTTTAATAGCGGGACCTACAATGAGCAGTTCTTC
TRBJ2-7 TRBD1 TRBV28 - CASSSTGTGSTYEQYF TGTGCCAGCAGTAGTACCGGGACAGGGAGCACCTACGAGCAGTACTTC
TRBJ2-7 TRBD1 TRBV7-9 few CASSPGTGGLTYEQYF TGTGCCAGCAGCCCGGGGACAGGGGGCCTTACCTACGAGCAGTACTTC
TRBJ2-3 - TRBV7-2 once CASSPRGRGLLDTQYF TGTGCCAGCAGCCCAAGGGGGAGAGGCCTTTTAGATACGCAGTATTTT
TRBJ2-5 - TRBV29-1 - CSVARAGWETQYF TGCAGCGTTGCCAGGGCGGGATGGGAGACCCAGTACTTC
TRBJ2-1 TRBD2 TRBV10-3 - CAISDASGSSYNEQFF TGTGCCATCAGTGATGCCAGCGGGAGCTCCTACAATGAGCAGTTCTTC